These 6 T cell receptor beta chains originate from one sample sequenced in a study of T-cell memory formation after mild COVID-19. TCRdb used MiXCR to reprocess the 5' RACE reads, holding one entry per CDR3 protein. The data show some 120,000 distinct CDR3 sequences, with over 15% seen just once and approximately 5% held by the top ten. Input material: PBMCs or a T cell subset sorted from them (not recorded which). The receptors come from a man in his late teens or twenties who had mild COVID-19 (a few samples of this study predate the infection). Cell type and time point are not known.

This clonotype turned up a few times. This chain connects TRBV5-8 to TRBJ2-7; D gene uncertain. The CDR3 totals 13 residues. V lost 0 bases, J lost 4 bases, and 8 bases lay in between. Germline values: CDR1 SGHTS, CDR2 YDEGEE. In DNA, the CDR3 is TGTGCCAGCAGCTTGGGGGATCAGTACGAGCAGTACTTC. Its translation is CASSLGDQYEQYF.

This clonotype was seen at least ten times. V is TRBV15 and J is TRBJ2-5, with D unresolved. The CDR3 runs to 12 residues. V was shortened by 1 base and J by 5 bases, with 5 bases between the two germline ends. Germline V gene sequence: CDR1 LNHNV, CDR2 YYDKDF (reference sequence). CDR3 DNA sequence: TGTGCCACCAGCAGAGCGAGGGAGACCCAGTACTTC. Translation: CATSRARETQYF.

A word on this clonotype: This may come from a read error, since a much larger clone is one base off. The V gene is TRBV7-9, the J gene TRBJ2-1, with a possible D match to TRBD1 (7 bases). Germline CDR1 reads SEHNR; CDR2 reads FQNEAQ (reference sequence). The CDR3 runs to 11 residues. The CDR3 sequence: CASSPGGGQSF. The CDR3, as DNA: TGTGCCAGCAGCCCCGGAGGGGGACAGTCCTTC.

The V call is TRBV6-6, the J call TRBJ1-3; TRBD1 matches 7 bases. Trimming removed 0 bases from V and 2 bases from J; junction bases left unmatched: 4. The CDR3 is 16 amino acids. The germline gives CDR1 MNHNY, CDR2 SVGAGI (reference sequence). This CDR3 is CASSYSNRGPGNTIYF. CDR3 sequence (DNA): TGTGCCAGCAGTTACTCGAACAGGGGACCTGGAAACACCATATATTTT.

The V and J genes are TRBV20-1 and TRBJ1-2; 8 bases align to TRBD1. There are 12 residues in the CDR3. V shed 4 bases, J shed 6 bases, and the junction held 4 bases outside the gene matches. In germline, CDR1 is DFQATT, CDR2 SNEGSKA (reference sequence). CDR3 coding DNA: TGCAGTGCTACCGACAGGGGCCATGGCTACACCTTC. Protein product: CSATDRGHGYTF.

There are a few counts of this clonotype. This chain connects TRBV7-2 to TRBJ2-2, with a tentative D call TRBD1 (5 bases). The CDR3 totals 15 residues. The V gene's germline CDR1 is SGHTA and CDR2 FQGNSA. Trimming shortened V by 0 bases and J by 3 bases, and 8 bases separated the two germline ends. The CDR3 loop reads CASSLAGVHTGELFF. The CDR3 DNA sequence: TGTGCCAGCAGCTTAGCAGGGGTGCACACCGGGGAGCTGTTTTTT. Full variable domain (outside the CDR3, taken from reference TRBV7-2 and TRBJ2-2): GAGVSQSPSNKVTEKGKDVELRCDPISGHTALYWYRQSLGQGLEFLIYFQGNSAPDKSGLPSDRFSAERTGGSVSTLTIQRTQQEDSAVYLCASSLAGVHTGELFFGEGSRLTVL.